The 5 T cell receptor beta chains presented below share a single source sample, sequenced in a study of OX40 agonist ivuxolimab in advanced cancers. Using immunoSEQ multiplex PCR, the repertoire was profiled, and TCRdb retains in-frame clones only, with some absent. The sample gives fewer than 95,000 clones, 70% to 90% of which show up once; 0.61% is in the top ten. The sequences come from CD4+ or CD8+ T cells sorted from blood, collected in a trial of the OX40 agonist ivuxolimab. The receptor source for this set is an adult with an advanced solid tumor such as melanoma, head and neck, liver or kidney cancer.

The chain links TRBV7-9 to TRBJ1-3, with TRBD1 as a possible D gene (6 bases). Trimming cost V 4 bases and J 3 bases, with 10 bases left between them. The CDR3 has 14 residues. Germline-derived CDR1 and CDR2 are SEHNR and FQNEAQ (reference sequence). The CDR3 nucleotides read TGTGCCAGCAGCTACAGGGACTTTGGAAACACCATATATTTT. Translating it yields CASSYRDFGNTIYF.

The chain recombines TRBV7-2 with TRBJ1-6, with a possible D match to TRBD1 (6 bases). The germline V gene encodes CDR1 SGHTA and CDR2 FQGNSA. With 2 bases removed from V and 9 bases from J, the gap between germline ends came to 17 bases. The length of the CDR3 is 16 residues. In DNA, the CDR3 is TGTGCCAGCAGCTTAACAGGGCCGACGAGTCTTTCACCCCTCCACTTT. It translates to CASSLTGPTSLSPLHF.

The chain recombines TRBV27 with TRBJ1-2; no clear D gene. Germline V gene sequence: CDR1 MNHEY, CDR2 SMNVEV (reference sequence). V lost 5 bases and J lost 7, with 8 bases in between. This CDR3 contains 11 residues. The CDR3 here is CASSGEGGYTF. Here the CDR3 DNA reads TGTGCCAGCAGTGGGGAGGGTGGCTACACCTTC.

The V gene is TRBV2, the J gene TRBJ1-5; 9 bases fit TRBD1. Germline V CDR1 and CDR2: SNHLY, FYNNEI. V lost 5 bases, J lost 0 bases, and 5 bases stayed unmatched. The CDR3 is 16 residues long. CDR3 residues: CASSSRTGDSNQPQHF. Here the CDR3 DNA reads TGTGCCAGCAGTTCCCGGACAGGGGATAGCAATCAGCCCCAGCATTTT.

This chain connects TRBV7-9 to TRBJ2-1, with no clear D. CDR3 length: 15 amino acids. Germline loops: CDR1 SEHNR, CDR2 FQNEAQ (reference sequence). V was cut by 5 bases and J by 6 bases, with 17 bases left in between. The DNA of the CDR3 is TGTGCCAGCAGCAATGTGCGTCCGCTCATCAATGAGCAGTTCTTC. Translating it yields CASSNVRPLINEQFF.